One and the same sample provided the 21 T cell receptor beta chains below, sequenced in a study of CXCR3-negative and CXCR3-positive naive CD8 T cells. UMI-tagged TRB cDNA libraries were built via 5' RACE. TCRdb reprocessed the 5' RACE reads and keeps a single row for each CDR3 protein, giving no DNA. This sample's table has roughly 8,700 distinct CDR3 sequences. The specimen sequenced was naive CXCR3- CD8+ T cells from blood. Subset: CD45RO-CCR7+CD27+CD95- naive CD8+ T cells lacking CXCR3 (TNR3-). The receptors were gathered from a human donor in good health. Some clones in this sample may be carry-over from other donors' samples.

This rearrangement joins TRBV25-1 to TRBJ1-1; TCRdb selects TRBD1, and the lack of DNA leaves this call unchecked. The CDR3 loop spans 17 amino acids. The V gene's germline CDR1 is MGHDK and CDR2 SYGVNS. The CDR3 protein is CASRTRGGGQEDTEAFF.

The CDR3 loop reads CASSLVVDTQYF. The gene calls are TRBV11-2 and TRBJ2-3. This CDR3 region has 12 residues. Per the germline V gene, CDR1 is SGHAT and CDR2 is FQNNGV.

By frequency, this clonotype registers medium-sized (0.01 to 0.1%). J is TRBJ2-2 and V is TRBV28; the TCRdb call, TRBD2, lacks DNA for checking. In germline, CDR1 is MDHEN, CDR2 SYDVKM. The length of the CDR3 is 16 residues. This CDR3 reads CASSFLAGEDTGELFF.

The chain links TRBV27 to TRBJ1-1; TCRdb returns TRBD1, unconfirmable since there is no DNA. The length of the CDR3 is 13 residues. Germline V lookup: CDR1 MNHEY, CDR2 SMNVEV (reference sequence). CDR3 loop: CASRSSGIPEAFF.

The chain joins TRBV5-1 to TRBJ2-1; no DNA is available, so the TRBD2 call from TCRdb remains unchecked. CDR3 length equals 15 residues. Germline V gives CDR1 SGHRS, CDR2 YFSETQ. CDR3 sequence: CASSLAGESYNEQFF.

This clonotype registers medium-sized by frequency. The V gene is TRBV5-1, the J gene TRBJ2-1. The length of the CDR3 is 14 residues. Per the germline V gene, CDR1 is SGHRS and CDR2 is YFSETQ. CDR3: CASSQLSVDNEQFF.

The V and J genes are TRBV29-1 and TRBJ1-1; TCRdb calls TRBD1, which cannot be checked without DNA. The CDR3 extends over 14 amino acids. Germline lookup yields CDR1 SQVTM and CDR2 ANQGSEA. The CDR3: CSVEGQGAYTEAFF.

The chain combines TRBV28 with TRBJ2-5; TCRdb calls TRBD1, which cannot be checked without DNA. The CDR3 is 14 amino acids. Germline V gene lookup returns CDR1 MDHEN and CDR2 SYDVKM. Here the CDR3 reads CASTSRGKRETQYF.

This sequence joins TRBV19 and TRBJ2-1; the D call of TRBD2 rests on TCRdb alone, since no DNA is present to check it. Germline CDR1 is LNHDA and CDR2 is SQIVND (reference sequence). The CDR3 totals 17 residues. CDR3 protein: CASSIGASGRENNEQFF.

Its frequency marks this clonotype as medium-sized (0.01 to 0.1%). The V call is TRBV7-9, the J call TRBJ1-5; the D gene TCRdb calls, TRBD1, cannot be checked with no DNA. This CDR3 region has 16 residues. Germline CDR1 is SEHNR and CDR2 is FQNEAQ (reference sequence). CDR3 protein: CASSLGWADSDQPQHF. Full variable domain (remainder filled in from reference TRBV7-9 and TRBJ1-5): DTGVSQNPRHKITKRGQNVTFRCDPISEHNRLYWYRQTLGQGPEFLTYFQNEAQLEKSRLLSDRFSAERPKGSFSTLEIQRTEQGDSAMYLCASSLGWADSDQPQHFGDGTRLSIL.

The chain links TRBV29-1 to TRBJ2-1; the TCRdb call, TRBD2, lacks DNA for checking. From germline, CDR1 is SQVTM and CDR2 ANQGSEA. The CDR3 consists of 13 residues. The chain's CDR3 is CSVGLAGPLEQFF.

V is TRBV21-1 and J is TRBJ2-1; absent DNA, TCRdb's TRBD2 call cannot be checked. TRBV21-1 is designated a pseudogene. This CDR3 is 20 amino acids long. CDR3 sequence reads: CASSKEGWELAGYSYNEQFF.

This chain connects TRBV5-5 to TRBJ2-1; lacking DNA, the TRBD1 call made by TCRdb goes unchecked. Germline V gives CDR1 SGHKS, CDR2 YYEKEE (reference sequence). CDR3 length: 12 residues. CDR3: CASSLDPDEQFF.

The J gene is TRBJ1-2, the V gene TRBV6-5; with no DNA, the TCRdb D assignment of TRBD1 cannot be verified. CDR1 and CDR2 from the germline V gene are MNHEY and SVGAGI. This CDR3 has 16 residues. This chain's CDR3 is CASSYSIRGAGDGYTF.

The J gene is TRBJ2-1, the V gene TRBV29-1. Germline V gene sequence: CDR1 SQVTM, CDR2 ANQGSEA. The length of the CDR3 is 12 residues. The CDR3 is CSVPTPNNEQFF.

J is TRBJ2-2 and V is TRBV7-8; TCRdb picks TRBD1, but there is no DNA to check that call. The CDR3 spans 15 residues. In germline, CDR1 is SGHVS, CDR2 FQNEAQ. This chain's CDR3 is CASSIGQGWTGELFF.

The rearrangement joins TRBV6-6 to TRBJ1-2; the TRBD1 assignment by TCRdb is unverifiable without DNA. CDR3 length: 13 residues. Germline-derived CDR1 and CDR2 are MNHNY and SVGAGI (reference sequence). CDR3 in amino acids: CASSYQGDYGYTF.

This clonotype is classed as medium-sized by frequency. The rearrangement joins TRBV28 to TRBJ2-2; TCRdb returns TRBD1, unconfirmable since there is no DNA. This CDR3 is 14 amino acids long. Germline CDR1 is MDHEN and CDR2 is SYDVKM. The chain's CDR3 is CASTPQGADGELFF.

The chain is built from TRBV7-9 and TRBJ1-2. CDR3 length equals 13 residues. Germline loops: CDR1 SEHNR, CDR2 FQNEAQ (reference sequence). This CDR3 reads CASSLERAYGYTF.

This CDR3 reads CASSLSGTYEQYF. The gene calls are TRBV28 and TRBJ2-7; TCRdb proposes TRBD1, but this gene call is untestable without DNA. The CDR3 runs 13 residues. The V gene's germline CDR1 is MDHEN and CDR2 SYDVKM.

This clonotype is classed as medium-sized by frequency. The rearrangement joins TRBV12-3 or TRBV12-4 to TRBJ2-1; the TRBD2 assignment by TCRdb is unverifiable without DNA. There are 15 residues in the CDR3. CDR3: CASSLASGWGNEQFF.